The present entry profiles one T cell receptor (beta chain) with its context. V shed 9 bases and J 6 bases; nucleotides not matched to a gene: 3. Germline V gene sequence: CDR1 PRHDT, CDR2 FYEKMQ (reference sequence). There are 11 residues in the CDR3. This sample is part of a study of T cell changes during pregnancy in multiple sclerosis. Sequenced by immunoSEQ multiplex PCR; TCRdb stores in-frame clones only, minus some. The table shows 73,000 or so clones, with roughly 90% occurring only once. The clonotype comes from a female donor in good health, enrolled as a control in a pregnancy study. The sequencing used peripheral blood, collected after pregnancy. The chain combines TRBV13 with TRBJ1-2; 8 nucleotides align to TRBD1. The CDR3 here is CASHRGDGYTF. CDR3 nucleotides: TGTGCCAGTCACAGGGGGGATGGCTACACCTTC.